Presented here are 20 T cell receptor beta chains from one specimen sequenced in a study of blood T cells in healthy people across ages. Primers used in a second PCR of about 7 to 12 cycles were a sample-barcoded 5' primer and a J-beta primer mix. From the 5' RACE reads, TCRdb called clonotypes with MiXCR, one entry per CDR3 protein. This repertoire shows more than 1,400,000 distinct CDR3 sequences, 42% found once; its top ten account for 7% to 9.5%. Sequenced: blood. Receptors originate from a woman younger than 30 in good health.

The chain combines TRBV12-3 or TRBV12-4 with TRBJ2-3; D is perhaps TRBD1 or TRBD2 (5 bases each). The CDR3 runs 15 residues. Between the trimmed V and J ends, which lost 2 bases and 4 bases, there was a span of 13 bases. This CDR3 is CASSLISRGSDTQYF. The CDR3, as DNA: TGTGCCAGCAGTTTAATTAGTCGGGGCTCAGATACGCAGTATTTT.

The CDR3 is CAWRRTGSPADTQYF. In DNA, the CDR3 is TGTGCCTGGAGGCGGACAGGGTCGCCGGCAGATACGCAGTATTTT. The V call is TRBV30, the J call TRBJ2-3, with 8 positions matching TRBD1. Germline V gene sequence: CDR1 GTSNPN, CDR2 SVGIG (reference sequence). V shed 3 bases, J shed 4 bases, and the junction held 9 bases outside the gene matches. The CDR3 runs 15 residues.

This clonotype was recorded a few times. The chain joins TRBV29-1 to TRBJ2-7; 7 positions match TRBD1. There are 16 residues in the CDR3. The germline V gene encodes CDR1 SQVTM and CDR2 ANQGSEA. With 0 bases clipped from V and 2 bases from J, the junction kept 10 bases outside the gene matches. The CDR3: CSVEDPGLQGPYEQYF. The CDR3, as DNA: TGCAGCGTTGAAGATCCCGGGTTACAGGGGCCCTACGAGCAGTACTTC.

This clonotype occurred a few times. V usage is TRBV25-1 and J usage is TRBJ1-5; D uncertain. The CDR3 consists of 14 residues. V lost 2 bases to trimming and J lost 6 bases, with 11 bases between them. The V gene's germline CDR1 is MGHDK and CDR2 SYGVNS. This chain's CDR3 is CASSERTDSQPQHF. CDR3 sequence (DNA): TGTGCCAGCAGTGAACGCACCGATAGTCAGCCCCAGCATTTT.

This chain uses TRBV2 with TRBJ1-1; D ambiguous. This CDR3 is built from 12 residues. The germline gives CDR1 SNHLY, CDR2 FYNNEI. V dropped 7 bases and J dropped 2 bases, with 8 bases sitting between them. The CDR3 is CASNPANTEAFF. CDR3 in DNA: TGTGCCAGCAACCCAGCCAACACTGAAGCTTTCTTT.

This clonotype was seen a few times. V and J are TRBV6-5 and TRBJ2-1; 11 bases are a match to TRBD2. The CDR3 consists of 14 residues. Germline values: CDR1 MNHEY, CDR2 SVGAGI. The J segment lost 7 bases and the V segment lost 4 bases, leaving 3 bases of the junction unmatched. The CDR3 nucleotides read TGTGCCAGCAGTTTCCTAGCGGGGGGAAATGAGCAGTTCTTC. Its translation is CASSFLAGGNEQFF.

DNA of the CDR3: TGCAGTGCTAGAAGGGACGGAGGGAACTATGGCTACACCTTC. This encodes CSARRDGGNYGYTF. This chain joins TRBV20-1 and TRBJ1-2, with D possibly TRBD1 on 5 matching bases. The CDR3 covers 14 residues. Looked up from germline, CDR1 is DFQATT and CDR2 is SNEGSKA (reference sequence). Trimming removed 2 bases at V and 2 bases at J, with 12 bases between.

The chain carries TRBV7-9 and TRBJ2-3, with D maybe TRBD2 (5 bases). CDR3 length equals 17 residues. Germline V gene lookup returns CDR1 SEHNR and CDR2 FQNEAQ (reference sequence). V gave up 4 bases and J gave up 1 base, with 18 bases separating them. The CDR3 DNA is TGTGCCAGCAGCTCCCTCGGGGTACAACCCGGCACAGATACGCAGTATTTT. It codes for CASSSLGVQPGTDTQYF.

The table lists this clonotype with a few counts. A much larger clone lies a single base off, so this may be a read error. The CDR3 nucleotides are TGCAGTGCTAGGGTTACAGAACAAGAGACCCAGTTCTTC. It is translated as CSARVTEQETQFF. V and J are TRBV20-1 and TRBJ2-1, with D hard to call. This CDR3 has 13 amino acids. Per the germline V gene, CDR1 is DFQATT and CDR2 is SNEGSKA (reference sequence). The ends were cut back, 3 bases at V and 13 bases at J, with 19 bases in the middle.

The J gene is TRBJ1-4, the V gene TRBV29-1; D unresolved. With 4 bases removed from V and 3 bases from J, the gap between germline ends came to 9 bases. The CDR3 spans 13 residues. Germline V gene sequence: CDR1 SQVTM, CDR2 ANQGSEA. The CDR3 protein is CSVVGQSNEKLFF. CDR3 sequence (DNA): TGCAGCGTTGTCGGGCAGTCTAATGAAAAACTGTTTTTT.

In this sample, this clonotype turned up a few times. The chain couples TRBV20-1 to TRBJ2-7; D perhaps matches TRBD1 (6 bases). Germline CDR1 is DFQATT and CDR2 is SNEGSKA (reference sequence). The CDR3 sequence is 15 residues long. The V and J ends lost 0 bases and 0 bases respectively, with 12 bases between them. The CDR3 is CSARDRTVFSYEQYF. The DNA for the CDR3 is TGCAGTGCTAGAGACCGGACAGTTTTCTCCTACGAGCAGTACTTC.

This clonotype turned up a few times. The rearrangement uses TRBV6-1 and TRBJ1-2; 8 nucleotides line up with TRBD1. The germline V gene encodes CDR1 MNHNS and CDR2 SASEGT. The CDR3 consists of 14 residues. Trimming cost V 7 bases and J 13 bases; bases outside gene matches: 17. This CDR3 reads CASISEGSGGACTF. The CDR3, as DNA: TGTGCCAGCATCTCAGAGGGCTCAGGGGGCGCATGCACCTTC.

The rearrangement joins TRBV20-1 to TRBJ2-7; 8 nucleotides align to TRBD2. CDR1 is DFQATT, CDR2 SNEGSKA, per germline (reference sequence). J gave up 1 base and V 0 bases, and 5 bases lay outside the gene matches. This CDR3 is built from 15 residues. Here the CDR3 DNA reads TGCAGTGCTAGAGATCAAGCGGGGGTGTCCTACGAGCAGTACTTC. It codes for CSARDQAGVSYEQYF.

This chain uses TRBV6-2 or TRBV6-3 with TRBJ2-7; TRBD1 or TRBD2 may be the D gene (5 bases each). The ends were cut back, 2 bases at V and 2 bases at J, with 13 bases in the middle. This CDR3 comprises 15 residues. The germline CDR1 and CDR2 sequences are MNHEY and SVGEGT. CDR3 DNA: TGTGCCAGCAGTTACCCCCCTGGGGGAACCTACGAGCAGTACTTC. Translation: CASSYPPGGTYEQYF.

CDR3 nucleotide sequence: TGTGCCAGCAGGATAGTCCCCAGCTCCTACAATGAGCAGTTCTTC. Translating it yields CASRIVPSSYNEQFF. The V and J genes are TRBV2 and TRBJ2-1; D is undetermined. CDR1 is SNHLY and CDR2 is FYNNEI in the germline V gene. CDR3 length: 15 amino acids. The V and J ends lost 6 bases and 0 bases respectively, with 12 bases between them.

The chain employs TRBV27 and TRBJ2-3, with TRBD2 as a possible D gene (7 bases). V lost 6 bases, J lost 0 bases, and 16 bases lay in between. The V gene's germline CDR1 is MNHEY and CDR2 SMNVEV (reference sequence). This CDR3 is 16 amino acids long. The CDR3 sequence is CASSLFGGGSTDTQYF. The CDR3, as DNA: TGTGCCAGCAGCCTGTTCGGCGGGGGCAGCACAGATACGCAGTATTTT.

V gene TRBV3-1 combines with J gene TRBJ1-2; 7 nucleotides match TRBD1. Germline CDR1 and CDR2: LGHDT and YNNKEL (reference sequence). After removal of 1 base from V and 4 bases from J, the junction contained 9 bases not matched to a gene. This CDR3 has 16 amino acids. The CDR3 spells CASSQVDREGGYGYTF. CDR3 sequence (DNA): TGTGCCAGCAGCCAAGTAGACAGGGAAGGGGGCTATGGCTACACCTTC.

This clonotype was detected a few times. The genes are TRBV6-1 and TRBJ2-1; 7 nucleotides line up with TRBD2. Germline-derived CDR1 and CDR2 are MNHNS and SASEGT. The CDR3 has 17 residues. V gave up 2 bases and J gave up 9 bases; unmatched junction bases: 16. DNA for the CDR3: TGTGCCAGCAGTGAAAACCAAGCGGGGCGGGAGTCGGGTGAGCAGTTCTTC. Its protein is CASSENQAGRESGEQFF.

This clonotype appeared a few times. This chain joins TRBV5-1 and TRBJ2-1; TRBD1 might be the D (7 bases). Germline CDR1 is SGHRS and CDR2 is YFSETQ. The CDR3 has 16 residues. Trimming took 4 bases from V and 5 from J, leaving 19 bases between them. The CDR3 is CASSLLTGRGHNEQFF. The CDR3 nucleotides are TGCGCCAGCAGCCTTCTGACAGGGCGGGGTCACAATGAGCAGTTCTTC.

The V call is TRBV18, the J call TRBJ2-1; 8 nucleotides agree with TRBD2. Germline assignment: CDR1 KGHSH and CDR2 LQKENI. The CDR3 totals 15 residues. Trimming at V came to 9 bases and at J to 6 bases, leaving 13 bases not matched to a gene. The CDR3 region has the DNA TGTGCCAGTGCCATACTAGCGGACTCTTTCAATGAGCAGTTCTTC. As protein: CASAILADSFNEQFF. Looking up the rest from reference TRBV18 and TRBJ2-1 gives the full variable domain: NAGVMQNPRHLVRRRGQEARLRCSPMKGHSHVYWYRQLPEEGLKFMVYLQKENIIDESGMPKERFSAEFPKEGPSILRIQQVVRGDSAAYFCASAILADSFNEQFFGPGTRLTVL.